One T cell receptor beta chain is described in this entry. Seattle researchers signed up patients amid active infection and tracked them longitudinally. Looked up from germline, CDR1 is MGHRA and CDR2 is YSYEKL. The CDR3 is 17 amino acids. V trimming: 4 bases; J trimming: 5 bases; junction bases outside the gene matches: 11. The data belong to a study of blood T cell repertoires in COVID-19. Whole-study context: Sample material is recorded as cDNA or gDNA derived from T cells, B-cell-depleted T cells, or PBMCs.

In the authors' methods: Amplification with reference gene primers provided the estimates of nucleated cell counts. This table comes from immunoSEQ multiplex PCR, and its TCRdb copy is limited to in-frame clones, with some not included. D and trimming come from the DNA, and the V and J calls and clone size come from that table. Of around 320,000 clones in the sample, around nine tenths were seen once. The receptor was isolated from a woman in her twenties or thirties with COVID-19, enrolled during active disease. This chain uses TRBV4-1 with TRBJ2-1; 10 bases map to TRBD2. The sample consisted of peripheral blood. The CDR3 sequence: CASSRVLSGGLHNEQFF. The CDR3 DNA reads TGCGCCAGCAGCCGAGTACTTAGCGGGGGGCTCCACAATGAGCAGTTCTTC.